The 10 T cell receptor beta chains reported below all come from one sample, sequenced in a study of technical replicates of blood from several donors. Only in-frame clones appear in the TCRdb table, and some are missing; sequencing was by immunoSEQ multiplex PCR. The table lists about 79,000 clones, around 90% of them singletons. The sample comprised T cells isolated from PBMCs. The receptors originated from a human donor in good health. Some clones in this sample may be carry-over from other donors' samples.

V and J are TRBV10-3 and TRBJ2-3, with D perhaps TRBD1 (5 bases). This CDR3 comprises 14 residues. Germline CDR1 is ENHRY and CDR2 is SYGVKD. With 5 bases removed from V and 1 base from J, the gap between germline ends came to 10 bases. CDR3: CAISRTGGTDTQYF. CDR3 sequence (DNA): TGTGCCATCAGTAGAACAGGAGGCACAGATACGCAGTATTTT.

The gene calls are TRBV19 and TRBJ1-4; TRBD1 matches at 9 bases. Germline V gene lookup returns CDR1 LNHDA and CDR2 SQIVND (reference sequence). The CDR3 is 13 amino acids. After removal of 6 bases from V and 8 bases from J, the junction contained 4 bases not matched to a gene. The chain's CDR3 is CASRRQGEEKLFF. The DNA of the CDR3 is TGTGCCAGTAGACGACAGGGGGAAGAAAAACTGTTTTTT.

The chain combines TRBV6-5 with TRBJ2-1; 15 bases match TRBD2. V dropped 1 base and J dropped 10; count of bases not matched to a gene: 5. This CDR3 comprises 16 residues. In germline, CDR1 is MNHEY, CDR2 SVGAGI. The CDR3 protein is CASSYLGLAGGDEQFF. CDR3 DNA sequence: TGTGCCAGCAGTTACTTGGGACTAGCGGGAGGTGACGAGCAGTTCTTC.

The chain uses TRBV12-5 and TRBJ1-1; D is uncertain. The CDR3 covers 16 residues. The V and J ends lost 1 base and 1 base respectively, with 13 bases between them. Germline CDR1 and CDR2: LGHNT and FRNRAP. CDR3: CASGLATQRQNTEAFF. CDR3 DNA sequence: TGTGCTAGTGGTTTGGCCACCCAGAGACAGAACACTGAAGCTTTCTTT.

The chain links TRBV5-1 to TRBJ2-3, with TRBD1 matching over 9 bases. With V trimmed by 4 bases and J by 5 bases, 11 bases remained unmatched. Per germline, CDR1 SGHRS and CDR2 YFSETQ. The CDR3 length is 16 residues. The CDR3 loop reads CASSPLGTGTLDTQYF. The DNA for the CDR3 is TGCGCCAGCAGCCCATTGGGGACAGGGACTCTAGATACGCAGTATTTT.

This chain connects TRBV29-1 to TRBJ1-2; 8 bases match TRBD1. Germline CDR1 is SQVTM and CDR2 is ANQGSEA. V dropped 7 bases and J dropped 8; count of bases not matched to a gene: 9. This CDR3 is built from 12 residues. Here the CDR3 reads CSAARTGGGYTF. DNA for the CDR3: TGCAGCGCCGCGAGAACAGGGGGAGGCTACACCTTC. The variable domain in full, completed from reference TRBV29-1 and TRBJ1-2, reads SAVISQKPSRDICQRGTSLTIQCQVDSQVTMMFWYRQQPGQSLTLIATANQGSEATYESGFVIDKFPISRPNLTFSTLTVSNMSPEDSSIYLCSAARTGGGYTFGSGTRLTVV.

V and J are TRBV9 and TRBJ2-2, with D perhaps matching TRBD2 (6 bases). Germline V gene sequence: CDR1 SGDLS, CDR2 YYNGEE. The CDR3 spans 15 residues. V lost 4 bases and J lost 5, with 15 bases in between. The CDR3, as DNA: TGTGCCAGCAGCTCCGGGACTGTGGGGACCGGGGAGCTGTTTTTT. It encodes CASSSGTVGTGELFF.

This clone has a single count. As DNA, the CDR3 is TGTGCCAGCAGTTCCCCAGGGTCCACTGAAGCTTTCTTT. This gives the protein CASSSPGSTEAFF. This chain uses TRBV28 with TRBJ1-1; D is perhaps TRBD1 (5 bases). V was shortened by 4 bases and J by 4 bases, with 10 bases between the two germline ends. The germline V gene encodes CDR1 MDHEN and CDR2 SYDVKM. This CDR3 spans 13 amino acids.

The chain has TRBV6-1 and TRBJ1-1; 7 nucleotides match TRBD1. V was pared by 6 bases and J by 5 bases, with 6 bases of the junction left unmatched. The CDR3 runs to 13 residues. Germline-derived CDR1 and CDR2 are MNHNS and SASEGT. The CDR3 region has the DNA TGTGCCAGCAGAAATAGGGGGCATACTGAAGCTTTCTTT. It yields the protein CASRNRGHTEAFF.

There are a few counts of this clone. This chain uses TRBV19 with TRBJ1-1, with 11 bases that match TRBD1. V trimming: 3 bases; J trimming: 0 bases; junction bases outside the gene matches: 6. The CDR3 covers 17 residues. Germline V gene lookup returns CDR1 LNHDA and CDR2 SQIVND (reference sequence). The CDR3 protein is CASSMRTGGEVNTEAFF. The CDR3 nucleotides read TGTGCCAGTAGTATGAGGACAGGGGGCGAGGTGAACACTGAAGCTTTCTTT.